The clone carrying this TCR beta chain is labeled as medium-sized. TCRdb independently ran MiXCR on the 5' RACE reads; one entry per CDR3 protein. The sample holds around 11,000 distinct CDR3 sequences, more than 4% seen once. These data are taken from a study of T cells after yellow fever vaccination. Broader study findings: Few clonotypes appeared in both CD4 and CD8 compartments.

The CDR3 consists of 14 residues. V gave up 0 bases and J gave up 4 bases, with 6 bases separating them. CDR1 is SGHAT, CDR2 FQNNGV, per germline. The sequencing used PBMCs, either bulk or a sorted T-cell subset (CD4+, CD8+, memory, or dextramer-sorted; not recorded which), collected less than 16 days after the first yellow fever vaccination. V and J are TRBV11-2 and TRBJ2-2; D remains ambiguous. The sequence came from a man between 18 and 35 years old who received the YFV17D yellow fever vaccine. CDR3 nucleotide sequence: TGTGCCAGCAGCTTAGACTGGGGCACCGGGGAGCTGTTTTTT. Amino acids: CASSLDWGTGELFF.